Shown below are 5 T cell receptor beta chains from a single sample sequenced in a study of identical twins. Each CDR3 protein is one row after TCRdb ran MiXCR on the 5' RACE reads. The sample records some 1,700,000 distinct CDR3 sequences, under 35% being singletons. What was sequenced was cord blood. The source is a newborn girl in good health.

The rearrangement uses TRBV24-1 and TRBJ2-1; 11 nucleotides agree with TRBD2. The germline gives CDR1 KGHDR, CDR2 SFDVKD. Trimming at V came to 4 bases and at J to 9 bases, leaving 10 bases not matched to a gene. The CDR3 is made up of 16 amino acids. The CDR3 bases are TGTGCCACCAGTGACGTGGCTAGCGGGGGGATTAGTGAGCAGTTCTTC. It translates to CATSDVASGGISEQFF.

This clonotype was found many times. CDR3 DNA: TGTGCCAGCAACTCCGGGACTCTCTACGAGCAGTACTTC. Translation gives CASNSGTLYEQYF. This chain links TRBV28 with TRBJ2-7; tentative D call: TRBD2 (6 bases). Germline lookup yields CDR1 MDHEN and CDR2 SYDVKM. Between the trimmed V and J ends, which lost 7 bases and 3 bases, there was a span of 13 bases. The CDR3 totals 13 residues.

In this sample, this clonotype turned up a few times. The chain combines TRBV28 with TRBJ1-3; no clear D. The CDR3 covers 14 residues. The V and J ends lost 3 bases and 0 bases respectively, with 6 bases between them. CDR1 MDHEN and CDR2 SYDVKM come from the germline V gene. Here the CDR3 reads CASSFVISGNTIYF. CDR3 in DNA: TGTGCCAGCAGTTTTGTGATCTCTGGAAACACCATATATTTT.

V and J are TRBV12-3 or TRBV12-4 and TRBJ2-3; 7 positions agree with TRBD2. The ends lost 1 base at V and 12 bases at J; junction bases unmatched: 1. The CDR3 length is 11 residues. As DNA, the CDR3 is TGTGCCAGCAGTTTAGGACTAGCTCAGTATTTT. It is translated as CASSLGLAQYF.

The V gene is TRBV21-1, the J gene TRBJ1-5; the table's D call, TRBD1, was not checked against the DNA. TRBV21-1 is a pseudogene. This CDR3 has 16 amino acids. The DNA of the CDR3 is TGTGCCAGCAGCACACCGACAGGGTGGAGCAATCAGCCCCAGCATTTT. Its translation: CASSTPTGWSNQPQHF.